This T cell receptor beta chain was observed in a study of long-term antiretroviral therapy in people with HIV. Clinicians in the United States treated all participants with HIV. Researchers report immunoSEQ v3.0 was run at survey level. TCRdb's table, derived via immunoSEQ multiplex PCR, lists solely in-frame clones and lacks some. Of approximately 7,200 clones in the sample, about 74% were seen once. The CDR3 totals 15 residues. CDR1 and CDR2 (germline): SGHDT, YYEEEE. V was clipped by 4 bases and J by 3 bases, with 16 bases between them. The rearrangement uses TRBV5-6 and TRBJ1-2, with D tentatively TRBD1 (6 bases). The TCR comes from a man aged 35-49 years with HIV. The sample in question was unsorted PBMCs, obtained about 0.9 years before starting antiretroviral therapy. The CDR3 protein is CASSPGTFGYYGYTF. For the CDR3, the DNA is TGTGCCAGCAGCCCAGGGACATTCGGTTACTATGGCTACACCTTC.